Listed here are 8 T cell receptor beta chains from one sample, sequenced in a study of shared T cell receptors in the human thymus. The method was immunoSEQ multiplex PCR; TCRdb's version includes in-frame clones alone and lacks a portion of them. The sample shows approximately 730,000 clones, approximately 85% of them seen only once. These data also formed part of another study, on human thymus T cells.

Sample: thymocytes. The receptors here all came from a girl less than two years old with a congenital heart defect.

The V gene is TRBV6-1, the J gene TRBJ1-1, with D perhaps matching TRBD1 (5 bases). Germline V lookup: CDR1 MNHNS, CDR2 SASEGT. CDR3 length: 12 amino acids. Between the trimmed V and J ends, which lost 3 bases and 9 bases, there was a span of 11 bases. In DNA form, the CDR3 reads TGTGCCAGCAGTGAGCCGGACACCCAAGCTTTCTTT. Translated: CASSEPDTQAFF.

This clone came up once. The V and J genes are TRBV7-9 and TRBJ1-1; perhaps TRBD1 as D (5 bases). CDR3 length equals 17 residues. Germline lookup yields CDR1 SEHNR and CDR2 FQNEAQ (reference sequence). The V end lost 0 bases, the J end lost 3 bases, and 17 bases lay between the germline ends. The CDR3 reads CASSLARGCGDDTEAFF. In DNA form, the CDR3 reads TGTGCCAGCAGCTTAGCGCGGGGATGCGGGGACGACACTGAAGCTTTCTTT. Using reference TRBV7-9 and TRBJ1-1 for the parts outside the CDR3, the full variable domain is DTGVSQNPRHKITKRGQNVTFRCDPISEHNRLYWYRQTLGQGPEFLTYFQNEAQLEKSRLLSDRFSAERPKGSFSTLEIQRTEQGDSAMYLCASSLARGCGDDTEAFFGQGTRLTVV.

The chain combines TRBV6-6 with TRBJ2-7; D is unclear. V was pared by 7 bases and J by 6 bases, with 16 bases between. CDR3 length: 13 amino acids. CDR1 and CDR2 from the germline V gene are MNHNY and SVGAGI (reference sequence). The CDR3 DNA reads as TGTGCCAGCATGGCTTACAGTCTCGGCGAGCAGTACTTC. This encodes CASMAYSLGEQYF.

CDR3 in amino acids: CASNGVNTEAFF. The CDR3 coding sequence is TGTGCCAGCAACGGGGTTAACACTGAAGCTTTCTTT. The chain uses TRBV6-5 and TRBJ1-1; the D is unclear. This CDR3 contains 12 residues. Germline V gives CDR1 MNHEY, CDR2 SVGAGI. V was trimmed by 7 bases and J by 2 bases, leaving 8 bases between them.

This chain joins TRBV21-1 and TRBJ2-7; no DNA check was done on the table's D call, TRBD2. TRBV21-1 is described as a pseudogene. This CDR3 region has 14 residues. CDR3 in amino acids: CASSSRTASYEQYF. CDR3 in DNA: TGTGCCAGCAGCTCAAGGACTGCCTCCTACGAGCAGTACTTC.

V is TRBV7-2 and J is TRBJ2-1, with TRBD2 matching 10 bases. The germline V gene has CDR1 SGHTA and CDR2 FQGNSA. Trimming cost V 1 base and J 10 bases; bases outside gene matches: 4. This CDR3 spans 14 amino acids. In DNA, the CDR3 is TGTGCCAGCAGCTTAGATCTAGCGGGGGACGAGCAGTTCTTC. It is translated as CASSLDLAGDEQFF. Drawing the rest from reference TRBV7-2 and TRBJ2-1, the complete variable domain is GAGVSQSPSNKVTEKGKDVELRCDPISGHTALYWYRQSLGQGLEFLIYFQGNSAPDKSGLPSDRFSAERTGGSVSTLTIQRTQQEDSAVYLCASSLDLAGDEQFFGPGTRLTVL.

This clone was observed once. This chain joins TRBV15 and TRBJ2-3; D possibly corresponds to TRBD2 (5 bases). This CDR3 region has 14 residues. Germline-derived CDR1 and CDR2 are LNHNV and YYDKDF (reference sequence). The V and J ends lost 3 bases and 5 bases respectively, with 12 bases between them. CDR3 in DNA: TGTGCCACCAGCAGGGGTTCACGGGGAGATACGCAGTATTTT. Its protein product is CATSRGSRGDTQYF. Full variable domain (outside the CDR3, taken from reference TRBV15 and TRBJ2-3): DAMVIQNPRYQVTQFGKPVTLSCSQTLNHNVMYWYQQKSSQAPKLLFHYYDKDFNNEADTPDNFQSRRPNTSFCFLDIRSPGLGDTAMYLCATSRGSRGDTQYFGPGTRLTVL.

The gene calls are TRBV6-1 and TRBJ1-1; maybe TRBD1 (6 bases). The length of the CDR3 is 15 residues. Germline V lookup: CDR1 MNHNS, CDR2 SASEGT. Trimming took 7 bases from V and 3 from J, leaving 18 bases between them. Here the CDR3 DNA reads TGTGCCAGCATAGTCTGCAGGGAGGGGGACACTGAAGCTTTCTTT. Residues: CASIVCREGDTEAFF.